This T cell receptor beta chain came from a study of response to subunit inactivated influenza vaccine. Whole-study findings and limits: Authors suggested each seasonal flu vaccination may recruit only limited numbers of new T cells.

Each CDR3 protein gets one entry after TCRdb re-called the RT-PCR reads with MiXCR. The sample records hundreds of thousands of distinct CDR3 sequences, less than 20% being singletons. V was pared by 6 bases and J by 1 base, with 6 bases of the junction left unmatched. The CDR3 consists of 15 residues. Only a few counts were recorded for this clonotype. Antigen: not known. V gene TRBV12-3 or TRBV12-4 combines with J gene TRBJ1-2, with TRBD1 matching over 9 bases. The sequence came from a man between 45 and 60 years old who received an inactivated influenza vaccine. The sequences come from PBMCs from blood, collected 4 to 6 days after vaccination. Here the CDR3 reads CASRDRGWINYGYTF. CDR3 in DNA: TGTGCCAGCAGGGACAGGGGTTGGATTAACTATGGCTACACCTTC.